This T cell receptor (beta chain) was obtained from a study of blood T cells in healthy people across ages. Through a sample-barcoded 5' primer and a J-beta primer mix, a second PCR was run for about 6 to 12 cycles. Using its own MiXCR run on the 5' RACE reads, TCRdb lists one record per CDR3 protein. This sample has 1.4 million to 1.5 million distinct CDR3 sequences, with around two fifths found just once. This clonotype was detected a few times. The antigen is undetermined. In germline, CDR1 is SQVTM, CDR2 ANQGSEA. This CDR3 is 12 amino acids long. Study-wide results and caveats: Shifts in expanded clonotypes may have been confounded by donor CMV status, which was unknown.

V and J are TRBV29-1 and TRBJ1-1; weak D call: TRBD1 (5 bases). The sequence derives from a woman aged 18-29 years in good health. Specimen: blood. DNA of the CDR3: TGCATCCCCTCGGGGGGGACCACTGAAGCTTTCTTT. It translates to CIPSGGTTEAFF.